Given below is one TCR beta chain in context. Its antigen is not known. The sample comes from a study of T cells after yellow fever vaccination. For the study at large: Preparation of the low-cell-number fractions used SMART-Seq v4 Ultra Low Input. The study's findings and limits: On re-exposure, the response was weaker but peaked faster, at day 5 versus 15. Subsequent to the booster, the majority of primary-vaccination clones reappeared (96% CD4, 88% CD8).

V was clipped by 0 bases and J by 10 bases, with 9 bases between them. The V gene's germline CDR1 is DFQATT and CDR2 SNEGSKA (reference sequence). The CDR3 loop spans 11 amino acids. A process of 5'RACE template switching, which added a universal primer site and UMIs, was used to make TCR cDNA. Each CDR3 protein gets one entry after TCRdb re-called the 5' RACE reads with MiXCR. The sample carries 250,000 to 350,000 distinct CDR3 sequences, 8.7% recorded once. The receptor was isolated from a man between 18 and 29 years old who received the YFV17D yellow fever vaccine. The V gene is TRBV20-1, the J gene TRBJ1-1; tentatively, D is TRBD1 (5 bases). The sequenced sample was CD4+ T cells sorted from PBMCs, obtained 5 days after the yellow fever booster vaccination. The CDR3 DNA reads as TGCAGTGCTAGAGATCCCAGGGCAGCTTTCTTT. Translation: CSARDPRAAFF.